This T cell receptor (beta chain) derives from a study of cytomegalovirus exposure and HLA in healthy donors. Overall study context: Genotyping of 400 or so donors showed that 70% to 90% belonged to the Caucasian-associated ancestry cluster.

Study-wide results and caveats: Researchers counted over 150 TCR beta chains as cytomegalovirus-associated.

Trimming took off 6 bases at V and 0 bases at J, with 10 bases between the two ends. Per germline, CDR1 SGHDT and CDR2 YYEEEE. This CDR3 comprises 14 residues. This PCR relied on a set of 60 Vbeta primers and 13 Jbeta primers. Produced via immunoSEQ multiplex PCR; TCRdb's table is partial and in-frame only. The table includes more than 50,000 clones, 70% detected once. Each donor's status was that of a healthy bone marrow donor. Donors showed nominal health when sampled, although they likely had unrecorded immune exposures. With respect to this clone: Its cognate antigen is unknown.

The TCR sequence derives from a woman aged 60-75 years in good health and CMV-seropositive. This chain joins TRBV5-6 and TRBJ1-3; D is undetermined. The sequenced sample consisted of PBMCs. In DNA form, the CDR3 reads TGTGCCAGCACCCGCCCCGGCTCTGGAAACACCATATATTTT. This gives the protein CASTRPGSGNTIYF.